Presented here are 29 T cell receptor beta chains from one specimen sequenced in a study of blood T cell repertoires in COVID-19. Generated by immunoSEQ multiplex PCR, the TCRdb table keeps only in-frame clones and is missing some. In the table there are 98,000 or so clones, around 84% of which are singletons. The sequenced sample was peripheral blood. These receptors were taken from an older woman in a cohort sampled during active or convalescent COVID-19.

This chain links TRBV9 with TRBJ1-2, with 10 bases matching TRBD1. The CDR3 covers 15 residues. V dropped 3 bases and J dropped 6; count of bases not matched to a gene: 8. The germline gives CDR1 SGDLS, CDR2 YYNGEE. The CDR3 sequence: CASSDPGQGLDGYTF. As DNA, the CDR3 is TGTGCCAGCAGCGATCCGGGACAGGGGTTGGATGGCTACACCTTC.

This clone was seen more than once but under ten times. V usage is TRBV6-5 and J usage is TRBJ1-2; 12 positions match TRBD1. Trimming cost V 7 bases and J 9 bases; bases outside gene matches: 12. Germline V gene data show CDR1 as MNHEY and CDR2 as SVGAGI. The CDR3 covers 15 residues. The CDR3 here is CASIRDPGTGGRYTF. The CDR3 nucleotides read TGTGCCAGCATTCGAGACCCCGGGACAGGGGGCCGCTACACCTTC.

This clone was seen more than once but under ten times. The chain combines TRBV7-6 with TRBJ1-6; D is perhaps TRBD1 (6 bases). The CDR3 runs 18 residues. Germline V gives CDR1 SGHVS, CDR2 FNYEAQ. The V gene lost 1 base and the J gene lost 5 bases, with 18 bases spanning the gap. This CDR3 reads CASSLGSPSQGNNSPLHF. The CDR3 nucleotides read TGTGCCAGCAGCTTAGGATCCCCTTCGCAGGGGAATAATTCACCCCTCCACTTT. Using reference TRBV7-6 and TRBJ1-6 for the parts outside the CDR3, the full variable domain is GAGVSQSPRYKVTKRGQDVALRCDPISGHVSLYWYRQALGQGPEFLTYFNYEAQQDKSGLPNDRFSAERPEGSISTLTIQRTEQRDSAMYRCASSLGSPSQGNNSPLHFGNGTRLTVT.

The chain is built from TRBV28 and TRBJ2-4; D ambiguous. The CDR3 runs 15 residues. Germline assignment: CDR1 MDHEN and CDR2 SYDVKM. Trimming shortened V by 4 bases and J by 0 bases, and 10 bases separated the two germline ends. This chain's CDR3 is CASSSDQVAKNIQYF. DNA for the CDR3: TGTGCCAGCAGTTCCGATCAGGTAGCCAAAAACATTCAGTACTTC.

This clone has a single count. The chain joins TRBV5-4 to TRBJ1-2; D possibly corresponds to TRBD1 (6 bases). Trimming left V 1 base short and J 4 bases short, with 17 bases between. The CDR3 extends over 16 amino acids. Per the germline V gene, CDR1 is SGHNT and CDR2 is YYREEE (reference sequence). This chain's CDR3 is CASSLSGTGYFYGYTF. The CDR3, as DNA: TGTGCCAGCAGCTTGAGTGGTACAGGGTACTTCTATGGCTACACCTTC.

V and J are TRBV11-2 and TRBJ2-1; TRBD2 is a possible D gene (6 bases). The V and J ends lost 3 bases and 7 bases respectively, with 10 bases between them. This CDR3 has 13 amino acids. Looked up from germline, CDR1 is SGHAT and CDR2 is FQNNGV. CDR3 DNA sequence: TGTGCCAGCAGCTTTGGAGGGATGAATGAGCAGTTCTTC. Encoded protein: CASSFGGMNEQFF. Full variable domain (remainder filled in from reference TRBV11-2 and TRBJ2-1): EAGVAQSPRYKIIEKRQSVAFWCNPISGHATLYWYQQILGQGPKLLIQFQNNGVVDDSQLPKDRFSAERLKGVDSTLKIQPAKLEDSAVYLCASSFGGMNEQFFGPGTRLTVL.

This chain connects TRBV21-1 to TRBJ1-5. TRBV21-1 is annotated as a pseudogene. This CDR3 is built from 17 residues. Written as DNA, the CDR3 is TGTGCCAGCAGCAAACTGGGAGGAACATATCGCTTTCAGCCCCAGCATTTT. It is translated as CASSKLGGTYRFQPQHF.

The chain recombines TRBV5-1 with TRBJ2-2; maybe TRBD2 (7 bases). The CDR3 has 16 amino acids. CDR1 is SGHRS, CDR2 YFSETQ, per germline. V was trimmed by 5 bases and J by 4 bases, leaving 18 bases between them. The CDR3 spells CASSIYPGGTTGELFF. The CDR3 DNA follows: TGCGCCAGCAGTATCTATCCGGGGGGCACCACCGGGGAGCTGTTTTTT.

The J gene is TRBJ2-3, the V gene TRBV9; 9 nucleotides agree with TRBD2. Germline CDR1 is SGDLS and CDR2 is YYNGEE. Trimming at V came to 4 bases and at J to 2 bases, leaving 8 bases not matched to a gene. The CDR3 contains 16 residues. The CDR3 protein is CASSWMTSGSTDTQYF. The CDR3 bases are TGTGCCAGCAGCTGGATGACTAGCGGATCCACAGATACGCAGTATTTT.

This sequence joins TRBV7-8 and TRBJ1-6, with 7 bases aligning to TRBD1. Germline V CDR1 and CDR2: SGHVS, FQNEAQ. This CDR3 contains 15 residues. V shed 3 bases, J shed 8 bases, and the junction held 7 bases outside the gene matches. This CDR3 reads CASSFRDRAYSPLHF. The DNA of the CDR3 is TGTGCCAGCAGCTTTCGGGACAGAGCATATTCACCCCTCCACTTT. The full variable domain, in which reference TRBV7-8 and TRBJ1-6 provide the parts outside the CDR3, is GAGVSQSPRYKVAKRGQDVALRCDPISGHVSLFWYQQALGQGPEFLTYFQNEAQLDKSGLPSDRFFAERPEGSVSTLKIQRTQQEDSAVYLCASSFRDRAYSPLHFGNGTRLTVT.

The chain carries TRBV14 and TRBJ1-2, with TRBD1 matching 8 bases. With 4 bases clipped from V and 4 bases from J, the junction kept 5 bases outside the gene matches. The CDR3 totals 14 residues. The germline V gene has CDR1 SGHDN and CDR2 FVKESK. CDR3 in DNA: TGTGCCAGCAGCCCTCAGGGGGCTGGCTATGGCTACACCTTC. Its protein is CASSPQGAGYGYTF.

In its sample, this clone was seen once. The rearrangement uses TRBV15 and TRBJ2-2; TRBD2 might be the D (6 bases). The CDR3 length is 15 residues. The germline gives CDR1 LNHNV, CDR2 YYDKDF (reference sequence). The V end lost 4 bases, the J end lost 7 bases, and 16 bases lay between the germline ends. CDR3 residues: CATSTGGVGGGELFF. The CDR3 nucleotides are TGTGCCACCAGCACCGGGGGAGTGGGTGGCGGGGAGCTGTTTTTT.

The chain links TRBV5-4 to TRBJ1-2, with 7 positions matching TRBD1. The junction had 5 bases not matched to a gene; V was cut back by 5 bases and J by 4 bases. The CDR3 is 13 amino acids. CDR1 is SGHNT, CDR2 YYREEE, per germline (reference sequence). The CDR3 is CASSMDRSYGYTF. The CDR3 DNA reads TGTGCCAGCAGTATGGACAGGTCCTATGGCTACACCTTC. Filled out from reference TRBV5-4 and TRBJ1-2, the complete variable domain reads ETGVTQSPTHLIKTRGQQVTLRCSSQSGHNTVSWYQQALGQGPQFIFQYYREEENGRGNFPPRFSGLQFPNYSSELNVNALELDDSALYLCASSMDRSYGYTFGSGTRLTVV.

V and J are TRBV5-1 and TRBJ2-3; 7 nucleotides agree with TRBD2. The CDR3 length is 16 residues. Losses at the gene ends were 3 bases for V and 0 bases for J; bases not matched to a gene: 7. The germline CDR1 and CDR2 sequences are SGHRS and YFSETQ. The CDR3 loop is CASSWGGGGSTDTQYF. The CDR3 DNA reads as TGCGCCAGCAGCTGGGGTGGCGGGGGAAGCACAGATACGCAGTATTTT.

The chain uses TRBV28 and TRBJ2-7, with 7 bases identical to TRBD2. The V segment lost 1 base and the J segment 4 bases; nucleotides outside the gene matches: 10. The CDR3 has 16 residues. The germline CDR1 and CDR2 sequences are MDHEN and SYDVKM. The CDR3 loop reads CASSLLGGSGPYEQYF. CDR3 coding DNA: TGTGCCAGCAGTTTATTGGGGGGTAGCGGGCCATACGAGCAGTACTTC.

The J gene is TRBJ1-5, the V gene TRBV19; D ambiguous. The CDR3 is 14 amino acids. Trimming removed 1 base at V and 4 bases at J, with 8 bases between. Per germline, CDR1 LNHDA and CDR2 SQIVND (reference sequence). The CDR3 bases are TGTGCCAGTAGTATAGGCAGTCCAAATCAGCCCCAGCATTTT. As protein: CASSIGSPNQPQHF.

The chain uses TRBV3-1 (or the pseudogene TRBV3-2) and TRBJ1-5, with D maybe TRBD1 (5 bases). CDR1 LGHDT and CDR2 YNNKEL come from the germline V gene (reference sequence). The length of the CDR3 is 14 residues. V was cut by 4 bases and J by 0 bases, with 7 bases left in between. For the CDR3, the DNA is TGTGCCAGCAGCCCGCAGGGTAGCAATCAGCCCCAGCATTTT. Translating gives CASSPQGSNQPQHF.

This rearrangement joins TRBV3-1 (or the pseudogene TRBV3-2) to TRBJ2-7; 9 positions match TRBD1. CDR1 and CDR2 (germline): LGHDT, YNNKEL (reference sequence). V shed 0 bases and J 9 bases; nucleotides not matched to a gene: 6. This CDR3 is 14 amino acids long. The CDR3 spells CASSQDRGTGWQYF. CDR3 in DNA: TGTGCCAGCAGCCAAGACCGTGGGACAGGGTGGCAGTACTTC.

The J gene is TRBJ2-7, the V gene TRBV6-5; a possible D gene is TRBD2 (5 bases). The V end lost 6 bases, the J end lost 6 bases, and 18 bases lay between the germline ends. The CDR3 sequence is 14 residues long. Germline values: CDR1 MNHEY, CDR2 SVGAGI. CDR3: CASRAGMDPFEQYF. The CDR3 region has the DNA TGTGCCAGCAGAGCCGGGATGGATCCCTTCGAGCAGTACTTC.

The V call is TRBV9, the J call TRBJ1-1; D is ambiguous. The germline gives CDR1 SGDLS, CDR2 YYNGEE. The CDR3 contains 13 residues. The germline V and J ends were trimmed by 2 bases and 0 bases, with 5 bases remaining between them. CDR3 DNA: TGTGCCAGCAGCGTCACGGTGAACACTGAAGCTTTCTTT. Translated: CASSVTVNTEAFF.

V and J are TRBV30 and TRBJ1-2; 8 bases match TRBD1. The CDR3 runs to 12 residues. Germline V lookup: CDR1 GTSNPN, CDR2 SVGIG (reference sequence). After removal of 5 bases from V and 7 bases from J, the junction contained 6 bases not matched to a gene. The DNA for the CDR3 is TGTGCCTGGGGGCAGGGGGCAGGTGGCTACACCTTC. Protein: CAWGQGAGGYTF. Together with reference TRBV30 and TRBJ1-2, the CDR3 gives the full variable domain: SQTIHQWPATLVQPVGSPLSLECTVEGTSNPNLYWYRQAAGRGLQLLFYSVGIGQISSEVPQNLSASRPQDRQFILSSKKLLLSDSGFYLCAWGQGAGGYTFGSGTRLTVV.

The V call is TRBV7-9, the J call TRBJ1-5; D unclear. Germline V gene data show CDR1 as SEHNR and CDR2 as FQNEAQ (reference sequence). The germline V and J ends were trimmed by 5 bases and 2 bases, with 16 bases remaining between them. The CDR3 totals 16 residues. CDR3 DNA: TGTGCCAGCAGCCGTGGCTCGGGAAGGGGCAATCAGCCCCAGCATTTT. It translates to CASSRGSGRGNQPQHF.

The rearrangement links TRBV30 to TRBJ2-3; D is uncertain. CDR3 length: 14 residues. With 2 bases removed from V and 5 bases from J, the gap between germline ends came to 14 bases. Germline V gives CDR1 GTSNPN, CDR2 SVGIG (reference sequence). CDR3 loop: CAWSYPGARDTQYF. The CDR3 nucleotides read TGTGCCTGGAGTTACCCAGGCGCCAGAGATACGCAGTATTTT. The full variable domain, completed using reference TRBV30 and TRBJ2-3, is SQTIHQWPATLVQPVGSPLSLECTVEGTSNPNLYWYRQAAGRGLQLLFYSVGIGQISSEVPQNLSASRPQDRQFILSSKKLLLSDSGFYLCAWSYPGARDTQYFGPGTRLTVL.

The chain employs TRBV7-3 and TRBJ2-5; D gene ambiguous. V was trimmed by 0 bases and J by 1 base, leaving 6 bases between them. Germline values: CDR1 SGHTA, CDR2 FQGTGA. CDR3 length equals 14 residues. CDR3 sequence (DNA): TGTGCCAGCAGCTTAACCGGCGGCCAAGAGACCCAGTACTTC. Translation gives CASSLTGGQETQYF.

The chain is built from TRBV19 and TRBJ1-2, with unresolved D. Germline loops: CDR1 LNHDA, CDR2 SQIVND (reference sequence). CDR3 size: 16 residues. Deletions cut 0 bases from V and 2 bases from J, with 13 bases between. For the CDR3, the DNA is TGTGCCAGTAGTATAGATCTCTCCGGGTGGAACTATGGCTACACCTTC. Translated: CASSIDLSGWNYGYTF.

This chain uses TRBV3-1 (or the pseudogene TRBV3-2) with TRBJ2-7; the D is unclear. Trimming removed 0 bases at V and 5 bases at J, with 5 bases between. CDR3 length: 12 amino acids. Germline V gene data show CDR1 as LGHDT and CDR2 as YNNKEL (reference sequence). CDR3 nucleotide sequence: TGTGCCAGCAGCCAAGATATAGACGAGCAGTACTTC. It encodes CASSQDIDEQYF.

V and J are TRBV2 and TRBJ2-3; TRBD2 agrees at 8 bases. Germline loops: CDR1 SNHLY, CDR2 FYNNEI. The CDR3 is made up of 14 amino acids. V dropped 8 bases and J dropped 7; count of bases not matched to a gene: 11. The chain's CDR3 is CASESSGSGHTQYF. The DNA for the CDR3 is TGTGCCAGCGAATCTAGCGGGTCCGGTCATACGCAGTATTTT.

The CDR3 DNA sequence: TGTGCCAGCAGCCCGGGAGGGCCTAGTAAAGATACGCAGTATTTT. It encodes CASSPGGPSKDTQYF. The genes are TRBV5-4 and TRBJ2-3, with 8 positions matching TRBD2. CDR3 length: 15 amino acids. CDR1 is SGHNT, CDR2 YYREEE, per germline (reference sequence). The junction had 9 bases not matched to a gene; V was cut back by 4 bases and J by 5 bases.

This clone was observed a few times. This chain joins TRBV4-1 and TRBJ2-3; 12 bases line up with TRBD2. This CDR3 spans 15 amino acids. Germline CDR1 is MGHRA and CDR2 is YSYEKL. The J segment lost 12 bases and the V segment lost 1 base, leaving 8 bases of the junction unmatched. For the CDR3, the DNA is TGCGCCAGCAGCCAAGGACTAGCGGGGGCCCGAGACCAGTATTTT. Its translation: CASSQGLAGARDQYF.